This TCR beta chain was identified during a study of cytomegalovirus exposure and HLA in healthy donors. General observations from the study: Whilst most TCR sequences proved rare, a subset of public TCRs occurred across many donors. The investigators catalogued under 200 TCR beta chains as cytomegalovirus-associated. In a later analysis, HLA-C alleles had the fewest associated TCRs, DRB1 alleles the most. Later analysis suggested most CMV-associated TCR beta chains were HLA-restricted.

V lost 2 bases and J lost 0; bases outside the gene matches: 5. Germline CDR1 ENHRY, CDR2 SYGVKD. There are 16 residues in the CDR3. The PCR ran on 60 Vbeta and 13 Jbeta primers. TCRdb's copy holds only in-frame clones and misses some; the assay was immunoSEQ multiplex PCR. The data contain 65,000 to 100,000 clones, about 75% of them seen just once; the ten biggest clones take up around 6%. This clone was seen a few times. Antigen specificity is unknown. This clonotype was sampled from a female donor in good health and CMV-seronegative. V and J are TRBV10-3 and TRBJ1-1; 8 bases line up with TRBD1. The sample taken for sequencing was PBMCs. CDR3 residues: CAISEGQGGVNTEAFF. CDR3 sequence (DNA): TGTGCCATCAGTGAGGGACAGGGAGGGGTGAACACTGAAGCTTTCTTT.